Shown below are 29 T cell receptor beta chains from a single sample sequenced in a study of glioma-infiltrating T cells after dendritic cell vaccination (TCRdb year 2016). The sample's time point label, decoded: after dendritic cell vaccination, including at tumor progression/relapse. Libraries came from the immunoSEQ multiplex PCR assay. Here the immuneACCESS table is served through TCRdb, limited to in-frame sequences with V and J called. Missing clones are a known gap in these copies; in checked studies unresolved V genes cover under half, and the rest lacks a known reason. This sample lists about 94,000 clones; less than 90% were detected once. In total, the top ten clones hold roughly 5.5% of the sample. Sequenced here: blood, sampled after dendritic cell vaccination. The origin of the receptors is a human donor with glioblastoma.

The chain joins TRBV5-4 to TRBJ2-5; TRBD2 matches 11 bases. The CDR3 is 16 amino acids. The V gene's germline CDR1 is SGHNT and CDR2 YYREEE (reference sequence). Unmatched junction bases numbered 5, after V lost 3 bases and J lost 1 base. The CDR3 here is CASSSGTSGIQETQYF. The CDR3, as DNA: TGTGCCAGCAGCTCCGGGACTAGCGGTATCCAAGAGACCCAGTACTTC.

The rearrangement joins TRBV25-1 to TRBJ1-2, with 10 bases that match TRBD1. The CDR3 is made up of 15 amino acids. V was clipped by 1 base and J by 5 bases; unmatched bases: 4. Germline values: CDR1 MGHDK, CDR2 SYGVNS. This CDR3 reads CASSELGTGEYGYTF. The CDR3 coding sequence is TGTGCCAGCAGTGAATTGGGGACAGGGGAATATGGCTACACCTTC.

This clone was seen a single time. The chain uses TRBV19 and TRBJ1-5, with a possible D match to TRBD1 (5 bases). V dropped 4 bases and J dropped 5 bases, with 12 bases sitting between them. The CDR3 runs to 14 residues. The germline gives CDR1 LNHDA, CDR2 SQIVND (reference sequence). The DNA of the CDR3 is TGTGCCAGTAGTACCTCCCGGGGGGATCAGCCCCAGCATTTT. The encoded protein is CASSTSRGDQPQHF.

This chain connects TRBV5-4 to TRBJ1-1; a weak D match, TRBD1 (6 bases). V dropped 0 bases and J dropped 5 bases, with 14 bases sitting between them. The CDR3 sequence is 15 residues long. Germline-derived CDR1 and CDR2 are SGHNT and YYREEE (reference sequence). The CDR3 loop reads CASSLAGTGYTEAFF. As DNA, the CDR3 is TGTGCCAGCAGCTTGGCCGGCACAGGGTATACTGAAGCTTTCTTT. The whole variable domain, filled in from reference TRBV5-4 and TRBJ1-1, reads ETGVTQSPTHLIKTRGQQVTLRCSSQSGHNTVSWYQQALGQGPQFIFQYYREEENGRGNFPPRFSGLQFPNYSSELNVNALELDDSALYLCASSLAGTGYTEAFFGQGTRLTVV.

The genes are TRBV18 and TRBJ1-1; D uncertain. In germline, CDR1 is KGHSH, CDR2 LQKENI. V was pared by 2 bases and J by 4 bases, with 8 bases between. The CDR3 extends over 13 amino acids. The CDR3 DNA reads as TGTGCCAGCTCACCATACCCGGGCACTGAAGCTTTCTTT. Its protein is CASSPYPGTEAFF.

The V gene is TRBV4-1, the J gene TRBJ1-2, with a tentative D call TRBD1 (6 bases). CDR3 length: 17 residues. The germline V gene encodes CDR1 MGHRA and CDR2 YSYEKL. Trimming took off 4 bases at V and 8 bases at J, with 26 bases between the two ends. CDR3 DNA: TGCGCCAGCAGCCCGAGGGTTTGGGGGCGATACTTGTTGGGCTACACCTTC. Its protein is CASSPRVWGRYLLGYTF.

CDR3 amino acids: CASSPGLGSYNEQFF. In nucleotides, the CDR3 is TGTGCCAGCAGCCCGGGACTGGGTAGTTACAATGAGCAGTTCTTC. The chain recombines TRBV5-4 with TRBJ2-1; tentative D call: TRBD2 (6 bases). With 4 bases removed from V and 4 bases from J, the gap between germline ends came to 15 bases. This CDR3 has 15 amino acids. The germline gives CDR1 SGHNT, CDR2 YYREEE (reference sequence).

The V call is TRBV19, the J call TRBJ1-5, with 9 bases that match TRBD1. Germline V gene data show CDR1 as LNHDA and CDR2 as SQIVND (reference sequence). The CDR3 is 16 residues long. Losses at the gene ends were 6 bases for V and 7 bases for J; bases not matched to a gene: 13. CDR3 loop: CASRNPAGTGKQPQHF. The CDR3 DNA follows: TGTGCCAGTAGAAATCCGGCCGGGACAGGGAAGCAGCCCCAGCATTTT.

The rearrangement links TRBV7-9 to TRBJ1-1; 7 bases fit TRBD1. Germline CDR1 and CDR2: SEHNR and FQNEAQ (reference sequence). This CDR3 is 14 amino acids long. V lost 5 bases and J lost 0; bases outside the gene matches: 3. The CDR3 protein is CASSATGVNTEAFF. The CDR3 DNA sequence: TGTGCCAGCAGCGCCACAGGGGTGAACACTGAAGCTTTCTTT.

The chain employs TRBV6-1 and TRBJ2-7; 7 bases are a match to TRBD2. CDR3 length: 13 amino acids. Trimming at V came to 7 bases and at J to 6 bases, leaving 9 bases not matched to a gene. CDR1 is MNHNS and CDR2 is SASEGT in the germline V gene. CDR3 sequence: CASTRDYPGEQYF. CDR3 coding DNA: TGTGCCAGCACCCGGGACTATCCGGGCGAGCAGTACTTC.

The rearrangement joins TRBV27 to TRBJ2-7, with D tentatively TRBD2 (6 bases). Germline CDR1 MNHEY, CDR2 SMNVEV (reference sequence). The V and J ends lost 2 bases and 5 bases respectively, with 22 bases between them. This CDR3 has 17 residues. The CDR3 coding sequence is TGTGCCAGCAGTTTAGTGGGGGGAGCGCTAATCTGGGACGAGCAGTACTTC. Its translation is CASSLVGGALIWDEQYF.

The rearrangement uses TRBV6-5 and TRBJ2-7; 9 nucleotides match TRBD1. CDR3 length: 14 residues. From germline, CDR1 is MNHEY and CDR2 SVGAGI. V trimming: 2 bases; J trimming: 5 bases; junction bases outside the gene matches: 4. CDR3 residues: CASSYGTGTHEQYF. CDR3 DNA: TGTGCCAGCAGTTACGGGACAGGGACCCACGAGCAGTACTTC.

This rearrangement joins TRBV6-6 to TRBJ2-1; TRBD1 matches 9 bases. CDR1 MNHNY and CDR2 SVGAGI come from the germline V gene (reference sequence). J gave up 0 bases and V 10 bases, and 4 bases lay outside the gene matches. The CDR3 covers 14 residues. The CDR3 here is CATLGQGSYNEQFF. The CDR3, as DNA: TGTGCCACATTGGGACAGGGCTCCTACAATGAGCAGTTCTTC.

CDR3: CASSKEWNTEAFF. The DNA of the CDR3 is TGCGCCAGCAGCAAGGAGTGGAACACTGAAGCTTTCTTT. The chain carries TRBV4-1 and TRBJ1-1; D not certain. CDR3 length: 13 amino acids. V lost 5 bases and J lost 1, with 8 bases in between. CDR1 is MGHRA and CDR2 is YSYEKL in the germline V gene.

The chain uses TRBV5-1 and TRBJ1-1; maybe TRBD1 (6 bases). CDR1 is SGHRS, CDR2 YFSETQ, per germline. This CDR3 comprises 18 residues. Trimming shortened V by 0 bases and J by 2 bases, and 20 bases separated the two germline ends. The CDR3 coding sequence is TGCGCCAGCAGCTTGGGCTTGGGGGCCGGGACATACAACACTGAAGCTTTCTTT. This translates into CASSLGLGAGTYNTEAFF.

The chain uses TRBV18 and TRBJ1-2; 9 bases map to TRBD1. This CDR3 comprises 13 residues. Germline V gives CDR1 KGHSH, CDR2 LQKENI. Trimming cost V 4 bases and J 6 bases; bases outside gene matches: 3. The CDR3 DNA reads TGTGCCAGCTCACGGGACAGGGTCGATGGCTACACCTTC. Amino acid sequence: CASSRDRVDGYTF.

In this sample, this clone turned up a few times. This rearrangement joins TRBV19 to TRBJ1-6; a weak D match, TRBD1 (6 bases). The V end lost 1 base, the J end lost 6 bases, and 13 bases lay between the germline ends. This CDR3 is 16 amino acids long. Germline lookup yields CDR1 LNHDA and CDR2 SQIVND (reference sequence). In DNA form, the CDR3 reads TGTGCCAGTAGTATAGGTTTGACAGGTCGTAATTCACCCCTCCACTTT. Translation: CASSIGLTGRNSPLHF.

The CDR3 DNA sequence: TGCGCCAGCAGCCAAGTAGGAGGATTTATGGTCGATGAGCAGTTCTTC. Translation: CASSQVGGFMVDEQFF. This rearrangement joins TRBV4-1 to TRBJ2-1, with a weak D call TRBD2 (5 bases). The V end lost 1 base, the J end lost 8 bases, and 18 bases lay between the germline ends. Germline loops: CDR1 MGHRA, CDR2 YSYEKL. The CDR3 extends over 16 amino acids.

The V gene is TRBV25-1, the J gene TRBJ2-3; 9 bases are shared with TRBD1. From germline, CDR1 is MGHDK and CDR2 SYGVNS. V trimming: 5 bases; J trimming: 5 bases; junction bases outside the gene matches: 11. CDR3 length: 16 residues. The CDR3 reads CASSTPRDRVRDTQYF. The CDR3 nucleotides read TGTGCCAGCAGTACCCCCCGGGACAGGGTTAGAGATACGCAGTATTTT. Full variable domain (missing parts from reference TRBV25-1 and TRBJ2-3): EADIYQTPRYLVIGTGKKITLECSQTMGHDKMYWYQQDPGMELHLIHYSYGVNSTEKGDLSSESTVSRIRTEHFPLTLESARPSHTSQYLCASSTPRDRVRDTQYFGPGTRLTVL.

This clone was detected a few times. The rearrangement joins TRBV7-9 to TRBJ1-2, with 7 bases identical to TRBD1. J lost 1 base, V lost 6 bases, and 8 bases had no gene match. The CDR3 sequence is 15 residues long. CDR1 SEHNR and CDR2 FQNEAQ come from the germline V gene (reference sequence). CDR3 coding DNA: TGTGCCAGCAGAACGACAGGGAATAGTAACTATGGCTACACCTTC. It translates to CASRTTGNSNYGYTF.

For the CDR3, the DNA is TGTGCCAGCACTACGGACAGGGTGCGACAGCCCCAGCATTTT. Translating gives CASTTDRVRQPQHF. J is TRBJ1-5 and V is TRBV28; 8 bases are shared with TRBD1. CDR1 is MDHEN and CDR2 is SYDVKM in the germline V gene. V gave up 7 bases and J gave up 7 bases; unmatched junction bases: 9. The CDR3 runs 14 residues.

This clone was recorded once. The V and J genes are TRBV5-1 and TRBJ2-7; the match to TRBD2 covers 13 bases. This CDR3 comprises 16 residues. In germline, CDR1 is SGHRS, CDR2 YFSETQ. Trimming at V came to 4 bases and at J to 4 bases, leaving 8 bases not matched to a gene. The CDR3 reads CASSRGTSGKIYEQYF. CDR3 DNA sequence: TGCGCCAGCAGCCGTGGGACTAGCGGGAAAATATACGAGCAGTACTTC.

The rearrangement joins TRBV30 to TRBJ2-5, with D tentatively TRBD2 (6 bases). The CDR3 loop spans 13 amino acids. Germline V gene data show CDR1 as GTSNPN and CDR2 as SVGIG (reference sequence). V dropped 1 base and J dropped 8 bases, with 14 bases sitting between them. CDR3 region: CAWSAAGSQTQYF. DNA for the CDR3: TGTGCCTGGAGTGCCGCGGGATCGCAAACCCAGTACTTC.

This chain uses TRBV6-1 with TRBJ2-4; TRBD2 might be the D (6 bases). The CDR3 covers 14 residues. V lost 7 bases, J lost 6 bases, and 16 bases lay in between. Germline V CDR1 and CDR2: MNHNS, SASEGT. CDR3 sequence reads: CASTRDSQPNIQYF. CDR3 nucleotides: TGTGCCAGCACTAGGGACTCACAGCCAAACATTCAGTACTTC.

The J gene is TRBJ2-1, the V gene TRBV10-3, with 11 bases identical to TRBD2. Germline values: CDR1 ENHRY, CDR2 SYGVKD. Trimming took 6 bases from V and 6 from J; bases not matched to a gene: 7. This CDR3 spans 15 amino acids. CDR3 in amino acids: CAIRDGTSGRNEQFF. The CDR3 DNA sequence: TGTGCCATCAGAGATGGGACTAGCGGCCGCAATGAGCAGTTCTTC.

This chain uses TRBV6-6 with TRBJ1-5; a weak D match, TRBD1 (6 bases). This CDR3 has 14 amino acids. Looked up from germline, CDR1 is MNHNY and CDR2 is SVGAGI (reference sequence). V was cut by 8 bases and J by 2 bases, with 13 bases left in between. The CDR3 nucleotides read TGTGCCAGCGTCAGGGGTTTTGGCAATCAGCCCCAGCATTTT. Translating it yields CASVRGFGNQPQHF.

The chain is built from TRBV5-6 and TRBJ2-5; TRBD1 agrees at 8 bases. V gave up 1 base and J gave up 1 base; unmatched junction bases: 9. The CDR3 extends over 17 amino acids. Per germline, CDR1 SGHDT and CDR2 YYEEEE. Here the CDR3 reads CASSLTGQVGSQETQYF. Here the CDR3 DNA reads TGTGCCAGCAGCTTGACGGGACAGGTAGGGTCCCAAGAGACCCAGTACTTC.

CDR3 in DNA: TGTGCCAGCAGCTCGACTAGCGGGATGTGGGATGAGCAGTTCTTC. It encodes CASSSTSGMWDEQFF. The V and J genes are TRBV7-3 and TRBJ2-1; 11 positions agree with TRBD2. The V gene's germline CDR1 is SGHTA and CDR2 FQGTGA. This CDR3 contains 15 residues. V dropped 4 bases and J dropped 8; count of bases not matched to a gene: 7.

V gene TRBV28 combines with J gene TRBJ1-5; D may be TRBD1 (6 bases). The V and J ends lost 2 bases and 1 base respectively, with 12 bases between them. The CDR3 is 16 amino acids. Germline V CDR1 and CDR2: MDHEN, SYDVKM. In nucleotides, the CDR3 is TGTGCCAGCAGTTTAGGGGGAAGGGGGAGCAATCAGCCCCAGCATTTT. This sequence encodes CASSLGGRGSNQPQHF.